This T cell receptor (beta chain) was identified during a study of blood T cell repertoires in COVID-19 (dated by TCRdb to 2020 to 2021). About the study as a whole: Samples from collaborators originated in the United States, Italy and Spain and spanned both the acute and convalescent phases of COVID-19. The prospective study material was composed of cDNA or gDNA derived from T cells, B-cell-depleted T cells, or PBMCs. A de-identified subject ID, COVID-19 status, age in years and sex were almost always included in the sample metadata. HLA class I and class II types, where available, came from metadata supplied by the sample provider rather than from assay-based typing. Samples came from the ongoing ImmuneRACE study (first 160 participants) plus 1,254 subjects from 6 global collaborators. The dataset comprised deeply sampled blood TCRbeta repertoires from subjects exposed to, actively infected with, or recovered from COVID-19. The repertoires were released in a freely available public database intended as a resource for research on the immune response to SARS-CoV-2.

TCRbeta CDR3 regions were amplified from genomic DNA using the immunoSEQ Assay, a bias-controlled multiplex PCR. As for the original processing: Within the assay, amplification of reference gene primers was used to estimate how many nucleated cells each sample contained. To quantify the absolute abundance of each unique TCRbeta CDR3 rearrangement, sequence reads were collapsed and filtered. For each sample, productive Simpson clonality was calculated as the square root of Simpson's diversity index across productive rearrangements. TCRdb limited this immuneACCESS table to in-frame rearrangements with V and J called. A share of clones is missing; checked studies link under half to unresolved V genes, and the rest is unexplained. V, J and clone size were drawn from that table, and D and trimming were deduced from the DNA. Here the sample has 90,000 to 120,000 clones; approximately 70% occur a single time. Clones ranked in the top ten supply 1.8% of the sample.

Each collaborating institution followed its own protocols to collect whole blood in K2EDTA tubes. For TCRbeta analysis, collaborators shipped samples in one of three forms: frozen whole blood, isolated PBMCs, or DNA extracted from either of those sample types. Results and caveats for the whole study, not just this receptor: The quantity of clinical and demographic metadata differed by source and by participant and was supplied without curation.

In its sample, this clone was seen a few times. Its antigen specificity is not known. Per-base qualities were not stored, and no clone one base away is much larger. Trimming takes 2 bases off V and 10 bases off J; junction bases not matched to a gene: 4. Counted from cysteine to phenylalanine, this CDR3 has 14 amino acids. Only the CDR3 DNA stays, 42 bases, in frame from base 1. CDR1 and CDR2 were assigned from the germline V gene (reference sequence) as SEHNR and FQNEAQ. The sample comprised peripheral blood. This clonotype was obtained from a middle-aged woman with acute or convalescent COVID-19. The V and J genes are TRBV7-9 and TRBJ1-6, with 8 bases matching TRBD1. The encoded CDR3 is CASSLSRQGSPLHF. At the DNA level, the sequence is TGTGCCAGCAGCTTATCCAGACAGGGGTCACCCCTCCACTTT.